This T cell receptor beta chain is from a study of identical twins. The study, taken as a whole, reports: Insertion counts were lower in abundant cord blood beta clonotypes, a trend that memory repertoires did not show.

This clonotype was seen many times. The antigen is not known. Unique molecular identifiers were in the cDNA, with template-switch universal primer binding. MiXCR, run by TCRdb on the 5' RACE reads, gives a single entry per CDR3 protein. The data contain fewer than 650,000 distinct CDR3 sequences, about 7.6% of them seen just once; the ten biggest clones take up over 1.5%. Germline V gives CDR1 LGHDT, CDR2 YNNKEL (reference sequence). There are 17 residues in the CDR3. V lost 1 base, J lost 5 bases, and 12 bases stayed unmatched. Separately, the same data were catalogued under a study of yellow fever vaccine responses in identical twins. From that paper: Twins' vaccine T cell responses were reported to seem partly convergent and partly personalized.

The rearrangement joins TRBV3-1 to TRBJ2-7; 9 nucleotides match TRBD1. The sequence came from a woman aged 18-35 years in good health. The sample taken for sequencing was PBMCs. In DNA form, the CDR3 reads TGTGCCAGCAGCCAAGTCTTTGCCGGGACAGGGAGGCACGAGCAGTACTTC. It is translated as CASSQVFAGTGRHEQYF.